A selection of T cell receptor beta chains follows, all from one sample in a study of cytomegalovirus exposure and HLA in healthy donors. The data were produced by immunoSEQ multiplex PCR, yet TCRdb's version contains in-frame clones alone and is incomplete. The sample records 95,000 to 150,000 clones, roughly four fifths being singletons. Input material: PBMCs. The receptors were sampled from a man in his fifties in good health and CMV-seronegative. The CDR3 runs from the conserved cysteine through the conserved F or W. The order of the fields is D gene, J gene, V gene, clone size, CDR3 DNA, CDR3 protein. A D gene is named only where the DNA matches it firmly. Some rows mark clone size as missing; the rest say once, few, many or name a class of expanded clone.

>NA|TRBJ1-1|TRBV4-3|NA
TGCGCCAGCAGCCAAGATTCTGGAGCGGGGCGCGGGTACACTGAAGCTTTCTTT
CASSQDSGAGRGYTEAFF
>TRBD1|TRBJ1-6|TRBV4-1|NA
TGCGCCAGCAGCCAACAGATGCCGACAGGGGGCAATTCACCCCTCCACTTT
CASSQQMPTGGNSPLHF
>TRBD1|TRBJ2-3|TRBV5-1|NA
TGCGCCAGCCTACAGGGGGCTAGCACAGATACGCAGTATTTT
CASLQGASTDTQYF
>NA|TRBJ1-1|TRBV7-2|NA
TGTGCCAGCAGCTTCACCCGGGGCACTGAAGCTTTCTTT
CASSFTRGTEAFF
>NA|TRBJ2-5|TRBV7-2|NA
TGTGCCAGCAGCTTGGTTAGCCGTCAAGAGACCCAGTACTTC
CASSLVSRQETQYF
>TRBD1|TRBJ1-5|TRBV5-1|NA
TGCGCCAGCAGCACCGGGACAGGGGGTAGCAATCAGCCCCAGCATTTT
CASSTGTGGSNQPQHF
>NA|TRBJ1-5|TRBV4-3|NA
TGCGCCAGTAGCCAAGATTTGGCAGACAATCAGCCCCAGCATTTT
CASSQDLADNQPQHF
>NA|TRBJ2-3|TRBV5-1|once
TGCGCCAGCAGCACAGGGTCAAACACAGATACGCAGTATTTT
CASSTGSNTDTQYF
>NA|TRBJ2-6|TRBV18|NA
TGTGCCACCTCCCCCGCGCCCTCTGGGGCCAACGTCCTGACTTTC
CATSPAPSGANVLTF
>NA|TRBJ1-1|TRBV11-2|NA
TGTGCCAGCAGCTCGATGCGGGACACTGAAGCTTTCTTT
CASSSMRDTEAFF
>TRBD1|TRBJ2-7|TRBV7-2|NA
TGTGCCAGCAGAACCGGGACAGGGACTTCCTACGAGCAGTACTTC
CASRTGTGTSYEQYF
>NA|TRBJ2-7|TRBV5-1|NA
TGCGCCAGCTCCTTTCACCAGGGCCCCTACGAGCAGTACTTC
CASSFHQGPYEQYF
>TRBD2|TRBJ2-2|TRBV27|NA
TGTGCCAGCAGTTTAAGAGCGGGGGGCCCCGGGGAGCTGTTTTTT
CASSLRAGGPGELFF
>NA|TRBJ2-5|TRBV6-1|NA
TGTGCCAGCACCCGAAGGGAGAATGAAGAGACCCAGTACTTC
CASTRRENEETQYF
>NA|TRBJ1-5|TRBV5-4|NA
TGTGCCAGCAGCTTTGATCGGGGTCAGCCCCAGCATTTT
CASSFDRGQPQHF
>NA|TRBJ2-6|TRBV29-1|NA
TGCAGCGTTGAAACGACCACAGACTCTGGGGCCAACGTCCTGACTTTC
CSVETTTDSGANVLTF
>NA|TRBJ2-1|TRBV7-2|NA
TGTGCCAGCAGCATTACGTCGGGGTACAATGAGCAGTTCTTC
CASSITSGYNEQFF
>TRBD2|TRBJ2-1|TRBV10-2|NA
TGCGCCAGCAGTGTGGTCCCGGGACTAGCGGGGGGGCGTAATGAGCAGTTCTTC
CASSVVPGLAGGRNEQFF
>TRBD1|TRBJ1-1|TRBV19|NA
TGTGCCAGTAGTTCCCAAATGCGGACAGGGTGGAAGAACACTGAAGCTTTCTTT
CASSSQMRTGWKNTEAFF
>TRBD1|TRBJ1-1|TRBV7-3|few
TGTGCCAGCAGCGCAGACAGGGCCACTGAAGCTTTCTTT
CASSADRATEAFF
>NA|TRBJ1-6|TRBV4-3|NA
TGCGCCAGCAGCCTTTCGGGAGATTCACCCCTCCACTTT
CASSLSGDSPLHF
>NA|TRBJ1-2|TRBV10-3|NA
TGTGCCATCAGTGAATCAGACTGGTCCTATGGCTACACCTTC
CAISESDWSYGYTF
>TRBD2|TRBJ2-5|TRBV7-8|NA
TGTGCCAGCAGCCAGACTAGCGGGGGGGCCCTGGAGACCCAGTACTTC
CASSQTSGGALETQYF
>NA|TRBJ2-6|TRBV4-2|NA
TGTACCAGCAGCCAAGGGCACAACTCTGGGGCCAACGTCCTGACTTTC
CTSSQGHNSGANVLTF
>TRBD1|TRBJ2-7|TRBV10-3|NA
TGTGCCATCAGTGATGGGACAGTGATCTACGAGCAGTACTTC
CAISDGTVIYEQYF
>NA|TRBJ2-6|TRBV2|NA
TGTGCCAGCACGTCTTCTGGGGCCAACGTCCTGACTTTC
CASTSSGANVLTF
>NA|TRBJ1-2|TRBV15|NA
TGTGCCACCAGTCATGGGACTGCCTTTAACTATGGCTACACCTTC
CATSHGTAFNYGYTF
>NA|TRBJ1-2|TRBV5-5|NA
TGTGCCAGCAAGGGCAGCAGGGATGGCTACACCTTC
CASKGSRDGYTF
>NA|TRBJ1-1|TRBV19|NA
TGTGCCAGTAGCCCCGCGGACAGTATGAACACTGAAGCTTTCTTT
CASSPADSMNTEAFF
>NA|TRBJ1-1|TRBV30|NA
TGTGCCTGGAGTGTCGGTAACGTTCTAGCTTTCTTT
CAWSVGNVLAFF
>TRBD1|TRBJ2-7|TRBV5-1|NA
TGCGCCAGCAATCGGGACAGCCCCTACGAGCAGTACTTC
CASNRDSPYEQYF
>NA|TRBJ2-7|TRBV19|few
TGTGCCAGTAGTATAGATTCGACAGGCGCCTACGAGCAGTACTTC
CASSIDSTGAYEQYF
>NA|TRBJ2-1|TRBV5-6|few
TGTGCCAGCAGCTTGGTCCCAGGGGCGGGTGAGCAGTTCTTC
CASSLVPGAGEQFF
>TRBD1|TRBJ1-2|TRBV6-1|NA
TGTGCCAGCAGTGAAGCGCCAGGGGGCCCTTATGGCTACACCTTC
CASSEAPGGPYGYTF
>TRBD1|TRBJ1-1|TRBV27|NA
TGTGCCAGCAGTCCGAACGACGACAGGGGAGGGACTGAAGCTTTCTTT
CASSPNDDRGGTEAFF
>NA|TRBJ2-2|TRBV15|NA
TGTGCCACCAGCAGAGCCGAGCCCCTCCCAAACACCGGGGAGCTGTTTTTT
CATSRAEPLPNTGELFF
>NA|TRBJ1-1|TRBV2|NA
TGTGCCAGCAACGGGGTTGAAGCTTTCTTT
CASNGVEAFF
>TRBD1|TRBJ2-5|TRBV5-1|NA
TGCGCCAGCAGCGGACAGGGGAAAGAGACCCAGTACTTC
CASSGQGKETQYF
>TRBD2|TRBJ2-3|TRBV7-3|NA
TGTGCCAGCAGCTACAGCGGGGGCCCAAAGTACACAGATACGCAGTATTTT
CASSYSGGPKYTDTQYF
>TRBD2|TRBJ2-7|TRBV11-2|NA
TGTGCCAGCAGCTTAGCGGGGGGGCAATACGAGCAGTACTTC
CASSLAGGQYEQYF
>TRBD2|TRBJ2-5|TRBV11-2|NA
TGTGCCAGCAGCCCGGGAGATATGCCGGGGGGGTCCCAAGAGACCCAGTACTTC
CASSPGDMPGGSQETQYF
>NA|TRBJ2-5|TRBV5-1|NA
TGCGCCAGCAGCTCCCAGGGCCCCGGGTCTGATTTAGGGACCCAGTACTTC
CASSSQGPGSDLGTQYF
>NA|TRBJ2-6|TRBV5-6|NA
TGTGCCAGCAGCCAGTGGGGGACAATCATTCCCTCTGGGGCCAACGTCCTGACTTTC
CASSQWGTIIPSGANVLTF
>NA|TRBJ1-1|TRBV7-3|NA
TGTGCCAGCAGGCTAAACAGGGAATCCACTGAAGCTTTCTTT
CASRLNRESTEAFF
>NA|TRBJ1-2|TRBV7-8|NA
TGTGCCAGCAGCTTAACCGACCGGGACATAAACTACACCTTC
CASSLTDRDINYTF
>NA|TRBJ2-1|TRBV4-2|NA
TGTGCCAGCAGCCAAGTCGCGGGGTTGGTATCCTACAATGAGCAGTTCTTC
CASSQVAGLVSYNEQFF
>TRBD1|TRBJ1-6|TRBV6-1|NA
TGTGCCAGCCTGGGACAGGACGTCTCACCCCTCCACTTT
CASLGQDVSPLHF
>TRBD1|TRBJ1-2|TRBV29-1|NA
TGCAGCGTGGAACCGGGACAGGGGTTAGGTGGCTACACCTTC
CSVEPGQGLGGYTF
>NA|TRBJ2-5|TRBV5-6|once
TGTGCCAGCAGACGGCTTCGGGACAACCCCTGGGAGACCCAGTACTTC
CASRRLRDNPWETQYF
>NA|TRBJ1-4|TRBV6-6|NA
TGTGCCAGCAGTCGGGGGAACGAAAAACTGTTTTTT
CASSRGNEKLFF
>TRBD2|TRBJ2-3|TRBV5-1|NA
TGCGCCAGCAGCGTCCTCGGGAGGGATAGCACAGATACGCAGTATTTT
CASSVLGRDSTDTQYF
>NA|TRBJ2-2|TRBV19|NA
TGTGCCAGTACCCAAAGGGCCTCAGGGGACACCGGGGAGCTGTTTTTT
CASTQRASGDTGELFF